Each of the 9 T cell receptor beta chains below was sequenced from the same sample in a study of regulatory T cells in long-lasting Graves disease. Researchers made TCR beta libraries by using iRepertoire HTBI primers and running Arm-PCR on CDR3 regions. TCRdb reanalysed the multiplex PCR reads using MiXCR and keeps one entry per CDR3 protein. The table includes around 460,000 distinct CDR3 sequences, 20% to 25% detected once. Time point given: persistent/refractory GD, antithyroid drugs over 5 years with positive TRAb. Construction of the TCR library relied on RNA isolated from PBMCs. The sequenced sample was peripheral blood mononuclear cells (PBMCs), obtained when the disease was refractory, from a patient treated with antithyroid drugs. These receptors all stem from a female donor with Graves disease.

This clonotype has a count of ten or more. V and J are TRBV3-1 and TRBJ2-5, with a weak D call TRBD2 (6 bases). The V end lost 0 bases, the J end lost 5 bases, and 13 bases lay between the germline ends. The CDR3 is made up of 15 amino acids. The germline V gene encodes CDR1 LGHDT and CDR2 YNNKEL (reference sequence). CDR3 protein: CASSQDSGVLETQYF. The DNA of the CDR3 is TGTGCCAGCAGCCAAGATTCGGGGGTTTTGGAGACCCAGTACTTC.

The chain combines TRBV28 with TRBJ2-2; 9 bases are a match to TRBD2. Germline V gene lookup returns CDR1 MDHEN and CDR2 SYDVKM. This CDR3 contains 17 residues. The J segment lost 4 bases and the V segment lost 5 bases, leaving 11 bases of the junction unmatched. The CDR3 nucleotides are TGTGCCAGCAGTCCGCGGGTAGGGACTAGCATCACCGGGGAGCTGTTTTTT. Its protein product is CASSPRVGTSITGELFF.

This chain's CDR3 is CSARESFGRAFPYNEQFF. The DNA of the CDR3 is TGCAGTGCTAGAGAGTCATTCGGGAGGGCTTTCCCGTACAATGAGCAGTTCTTC. The chain couples TRBV20-1 to TRBJ2-1; 8 positions match TRBD2. The trim removed 0 bases at V and 4 bases at J, leaving 14 bases unmatched. The CDR3 spans 18 residues. The germline gives CDR1 DFQATT, CDR2 SNEGSKA (reference sequence).

This clonotype was picked up many times. The CDR3, as DNA: TGTGCCAGCAGCTTAGACTATCTCTCCTACGAGCAGTACTTC. Protein product: CASSLDYLSYEQYF. The chain joins TRBV11-2 to TRBJ2-7; D ambiguous. This CDR3 contains 14 residues. Germline V gives CDR1 SGHAT, CDR2 FQNNGV. The ends were cut back, 0 bases at V and 0 bases at J, with 6 bases in the middle.

J is TRBJ1-3 and V is TRBV12-3 or TRBV12-4; D is unclear. The CDR3 covers 12 residues. Trimming shortened V by 6 bases and J by 5 bases, and 8 bases separated the two germline ends. CDR3 sequence reads: CASSPFRNTIYF. CDR3 nucleotides: TGTGCCAGCAGCCCCTTCAGAAACACCATATATTTT.

Here the CDR3 reads CASSLTSHNEQFF. In DNA form, the CDR3 reads TGTGCCAGCTCACTAACCTCTCACAATGAGCAGTTCTTC. The chain combines TRBV18 with TRBJ2-1; D call uncertain. The germline CDR1 and CDR2 sequences are KGHSH and LQKENI. V lost 4 bases and J 5 bases, leaving 9 bases between the germline ends. The CDR3 totals 13 residues.

The chain uses TRBV6-1 and TRBJ1-6, with 7 positions matching TRBD1. The J segment lost 10 bases and the V segment lost 5 bases, leaving 11 bases of the junction unmatched. Germline values: CDR1 MNHNS, CDR2 SASEGT. This CDR3 comprises 15 residues. CDR3 region: CASSPPTGNRSPLHF. The CDR3 region has the DNA TGTGCCAGCAGTCCCCCGACAGGGAATCGGTCACCCCTCCACTTT.

This clonotype was detected only a few times. The CDR3 spells CASTAGVSDTQYF. The DNA for the CDR3 is TGTGCCAGCACAGCGGGAGTAAGCGATACGCAGTATTTT. This chain joins TRBV28 and TRBJ2-3, with 8 bases that match TRBD2. J was trimmed by 6 bases and V by 7 bases; bases with no gene match: 6. CDR1 is MDHEN and CDR2 is SYDVKM in the germline V gene. This CDR3 comprises 13 residues.

This clonotype was seen ten or more times. The rearrangement joins TRBV6-1 to TRBJ1-2; D possibly corresponds to TRBD1 (5 bases). The V gene lost 6 bases and the J gene lost 4 bases, with 15 bases spanning the gap. CDR1 MNHNS and CDR2 SASEGT come from the germline V gene. This CDR3 is 14 amino acids long. CDR3 region: CASRSGAGAYGYTF. CDR3 in DNA: TGTGCCAGCAGGTCCGGGGCCGGCGCCTATGGCTACACCTTC.